Below, 20 T cell receptor beta chains from the same sample are listed, as sequenced in a study of blood T cell repertoires in COVID-19. The data were produced by immunoSEQ multiplex PCR, yet TCRdb's version contains in-frame clones alone and is incomplete. The top ten clones hold roughly 0.25% of a sample with about 670,000 clones, about nine tenths of them seen once. Sequenced sample: peripheral blood. The source is a woman between 18 and 30 years old with acute or convalescent COVID-19.

Here the CDR3 DNA reads TGTGCCACCAGTGATCTAGCGGGGGGGCCAAACAATGAGCAGTTCTTC. It is translated as CATSDLAGGPNNEQFF. This sequence joins TRBV24-1 and TRBJ2-1; TRBD2 matches 12 bases. Germline CDR1 KGHDR, CDR2 SFDVKD. V was clipped by 3 bases and J by 5 bases; unmatched bases: 4. The CDR3 covers 16 residues.

The chain combines TRBV12-3 or TRBV12-4 with TRBJ1-1, with D possibly matching TRBD1 (5 bases). The CDR3 is made up of 11 amino acids. Trimming took off 3 bases at V and 11 bases at J, with 10 bases between the two ends. Here the CDR3 DNA reads TGTGCCAGCAGTTTTGGGGGGGTGGCTTTCTTT. Protein sequence: CASSFGGVAFF.

The gene calls are TRBV3-1 (or the pseudogene TRBV3-2) and TRBJ1-1; D gene uncertain. V shed 4 bases and J shed 2 bases, with 14 bases lying between them. This CDR3 has 15 residues. Germline V lookup: CDR1 LGHDT, CDR2 YNNKEL (reference sequence). The CDR3 coding sequence is TGTGCCAGCAGCCTTACCCCTACAGCAAACACTGAAGCTTTCTTT. It codes for CASSLTPTANTEAFF.

The chain carries TRBV5-1 and TRBJ1-6; D not resolved. CDR3 length: 15 residues. The germline V gene has CDR1 SGHRS and CDR2 YFSETQ. V lost 0 bases to trimming and J lost 9 bases, with 13 bases between them. CDR3 residues: CASSLAPDTTSPLHF. For the CDR3, the DNA is TGCGCCAGCAGCTTGGCCCCCGACACCACTTCACCCCTCCACTTT.

V and J are TRBV27 and TRBJ1-1, with D perhaps TRBD1 (6 bases). Trimming pared 4 bases from V and 10 bases from J, leaving 16 bases between. Germline lookup yields CDR1 MNHEY and CDR2 SMNVEV (reference sequence). There are 13 residues in the CDR3. The CDR3 region has the DNA TGTGCCAGCAGTTCGACGGAACAGGGTTTAGCTTTCTTT. This encodes CASSSTEQGLAFF.

Worth noting for this clone: In the same sample, other DNA sequences code for this CDR3. V usage is TRBV6-5 and J usage is TRBJ2-7, with a tentative D call TRBD1 (5 bases). Germline V gene sequence: CDR1 MNHEY, CDR2 SVGAGI. This CDR3 is 15 amino acids long. The V gene lost 0 bases and the J gene lost 1 base, with 10 bases spanning the gap. The CDR3 nucleotides read TGTGCCAGCAGTTACTCGACAGCCTCTTCCTACGAGCAGTACTTC. Protein product: CASSYSTASSYEQYF.

The V and J genes are TRBV5-1 and TRBJ1-1; 7 bases line up with TRBD1. Trimming removed 0 bases from V and 7 bases from J; junction bases left unmatched: 3. The CDR3 runs 13 residues. From germline, CDR1 is SGHRS and CDR2 YFSETQ. As DNA, the CDR3 is TGCGCCAGCAGCTTGGGACAGGGTATTGAAGCTTTCTTT. Translated: CASSLGQGIEAFF. Full variable domain (outside the CDR3, taken from reference TRBV5-1 and TRBJ1-1): KAGVTQTPRYLIKTRGQQVTLSCSPISGHRSVSWYQQTPGQGLQFLFEYFSETQRNKGNFPGRFSGRQFSNSRSEMNVSTLELGDSALYLCASSLGQGIEAFFGQGTRLTVV.

The chain carries TRBV5-1 and TRBJ2-3; 7 bases line up with TRBD1. This CDR3 has 14 amino acids. With 4 bases clipped from V and 0 bases from J, the junction kept 2 bases outside the gene matches. Germline V gene lookup returns CDR1 SGHRS and CDR2 YFSETQ. CDR3 nucleotides: TGCGCCAGCAGCCGGGACAGTAGCACAGATACGCAGTATTTT. Protein sequence: CASSRDSSTDTQYF.

This chain connects TRBV5-4 to TRBJ1-1; D possibly corresponds to TRBD1 (6 bases). The V and J ends lost 0 bases and 3 bases respectively, with 15 bases between them. CDR3 length: 16 amino acids. Germline CDR1 is SGHNT and CDR2 is YYREEE (reference sequence). The CDR3 DNA reads TGTGCCAGCAGCTTGGCCGGGGGGGGCTGGGACACTGAAGCTTTCTTT. It encodes CASSLAGGGWDTEAFF.

This chain joins TRBV4-1 and TRBJ2-7, with 13 bases aligning to TRBD2. The V and J ends lost 3 bases and 2 bases, in that order; junction bases with no gene match: 4. The germline gives CDR1 MGHRA, CDR2 YSYEKL. The CDR3 totals 16 residues. CDR3 nucleotide sequence: TGCGCCAGCAGCCACTTAACTAGCGGGGGGGCCTACGAGCAGTACTTC. Translation: CASSHLTSGGAYEQYF.

This sequence joins TRBV6-5 and TRBJ1-2; D perhaps matches TRBD1 (6 bases). Germline-derived CDR1 and CDR2 are MNHEY and SVGAGI. CDR3 length equals 13 residues. V was shortened by 2 bases and J by 4 bases, with 8 bases between the two germline ends. CDR3 DNA sequence: TGTGCCAGCAGTTACGGACAGTTCTATGGCTACACCTTC. Protein: CASSYGQFYGYTF.

The chain uses TRBV4-2 and TRBJ2-7; possibly TRBD2 for D (6 bases). The V and J ends lost 1 base and 2 bases respectively, with 15 bases between them. CDR3 length: 16 amino acids. Per the germline V gene, CDR1 is LGHNA and CDR2 is YNFKEQ. The CDR3 spells CASSQALGGVAYEQYF. The CDR3 DNA follows: TGTGCCAGCAGCCAAGCTTTGGGCGGGGTAGCCTACGAGCAGTACTTC.

The table lists this clone with a few counts. The chain recombines TRBV11-3 with TRBJ2-2, with D unclear. This CDR3 comprises 14 residues. V shed 2 bases and J shed 1 base, with 5 bases lying between them. Germline lookup yields CDR1 SGHNT and CDR2 YENEEA. The CDR3 DNA sequence: TGTGCCAGCAGCTTACTCCGGAACACCGGGGAGCTGTTTTTT. The encoded protein is CASSLLRNTGELFF.

The chain carries TRBV13 and TRBJ2-1; 13 nucleotides agree with TRBD2. Germline values: CDR1 PRHDT, CDR2 FYEKMQ (reference sequence). CDR3 size: 16 residues. The J segment lost 2 bases and the V segment lost 4 bases, leaving 2 bases of the junction unmatched. The CDR3 sequence: CASSSTSGGAYNEQFF. For the CDR3, the DNA is TGTGCCAGCAGCTCTACTAGCGGGGGGGCCTACAATGAGCAGTTCTTC. Together with reference TRBV13 and TRBJ2-1, the CDR3 gives the full variable domain: AAGVIQSPRHLIKEKRETATLKCYPIPRHDTVYWYQQGPGQDPQFLISFYEKMQSDKGSIPDRFSAQQFSDYHSELNMSSLELGDSALYFCASSSTSGGAYNEQFFGPGTRLTVL.

V is TRBV12-3 or TRBV12-4 and J is TRBJ1-4; D remains ambiguous. CDR3 length equals 12 residues. Trimming removed 5 bases at V and 5 bases at J, with 6 bases between. The CDR3 bases are TGTGCCAGCAGTAACGGGAATGAAAAACTGTTTTTT. Its protein product is CASSNGNEKLFF.

The gene calls are TRBV7-2 and TRBJ2-1; TRBD2 matches at 8 bases. There are 13 residues in the CDR3. V lost 5 bases to trimming and J lost 15 bases; unmatched junction nucleotides: 12. CDR1 SGHTA and CDR2 FQGNSA come from the germline V gene. The CDR3 DNA reads TGTGCCAGCAGCCCGACGGAGCGGGGGCGGGGGTTCTTC. Encoded protein: CASSPTERGRGFF.

The V gene is TRBV7-9, the J gene TRBJ2-7, with TRBD1 matching over 7 bases. From germline, CDR1 is SEHNR and CDR2 FQNEAQ (reference sequence). The trim removed 2 bases at V and 1 base at J, leaving 17 bases unmatched. The CDR3 loop spans 19 amino acids. In nucleotides, the CDR3 is TGTGCCAGCAGCTTACCTATCGAGGAGACAGGGAAACTATCCTACGAGCAGTACTTC. Protein: CASSLPIEETGKLSYEQYF.

This clone was observed once. The chain employs TRBV2 and TRBJ2-7; 14 nucleotides match TRBD2. J lost 9 bases, V lost 8 bases, and 33 bases had no gene match. The CDR3 has 22 residues. Germline CDR1 and CDR2: SNHLY and FYNNEI. The CDR3 loop reads CASSTPLDRGTSGGALGRAQYF. CDR3 in DNA: TGTGCCAGCTCAACCCCCCTCGACAGAGGGACTAGCGGGGGAGCACTGGGACGGGCGCAGTACTTC.

The chain couples TRBV24-1 to TRBJ2-2; maybe TRBD1 (7 bases). The CDR3 is made up of 17 amino acids. Trimming cost V 0 bases and J 5 bases, with 15 bases left between them. The germline V gene has CDR1 KGHDR and CDR2 SFDVKD. For the CDR3, the DNA is TGTGCCACCAGTGATTTGCGGGCGACAGGGAGGACCGGGGAGCTGTTTTTT. Protein product: CATSDLRATGRTGELFF.

This chain uses TRBV12-3 or TRBV12-4 with TRBJ1-1, with D maybe TRBD1 (5 bases). V dropped 6 bases and J dropped 7 bases, with 9 bases sitting between them. This CDR3 spans 11 amino acids. The DNA of the CDR3 is TGTGCCAGCAGCGTGACAGTTGAAGCTTTCTTT. This gives the protein CASSVTVEAFF.